Following are 25 T cell receptor beta chains from one sample sequenced in a study of blood T cell repertoires in COVID-19. TCRdb's copy holds only in-frame clones and misses some; the assay was immunoSEQ multiplex PCR. Here the sample spans roughly 140,000 clones, 85% to 90% being singletons. The sample consisted of PBMCs or T cells enriched from blood (not recorded which). The receptors derive from a woman in her twenties or thirties with acute COVID-19.

In this sample, this clone is medium-sized. The chain links TRBV25-1 to TRBJ2-3; the match to TRBD1 covers 8 bases. Per germline, CDR1 MGHDK and CDR2 SYGVNS. The J segment lost 2 bases and the V segment lost 2 bases, leaving 9 bases of the junction unmatched. This CDR3 has 17 residues. CDR3: CASSERSGQGATDTQYF. CDR3 nucleotides: TGTGCCAGCAGTGAAAGGTCGGGCCAGGGGGCCACAGATACGCAGTATTTT.

DNA of the CDR3: TGTGCCAGCTCACCAATACAGGGGGCTTACGAGCAGTACTTC. Residues: CASSPIQGAYEQYF. V gene TRBV18 combines with J gene TRBJ2-7; 9 bases agree with TRBD1. The CDR3 is made up of 14 amino acids. Trimming removed 2 bases from V and 4 bases from J; junction bases left unmatched: 3. Germline V gives CDR1 KGHSH, CDR2 LQKENI.

This clone was detected ten times or more. The gene calls are TRBV6-4 and TRBJ2-3; unclear D gene. Germline-derived CDR1 and CDR2 are MRHNA and SNTAGT. V was clipped by 2 bases and J by 1 base, with 10 bases between them. CDR3 size: 15 residues. CDR3 DNA: TGTGCCAGCAGTGACAGAGCCTCGGGCACAGATACGCAGTATTTT. Translating gives CASSDRASGTDTQYF.

The chain carries TRBV6-4 and TRBJ2-3; 9 positions match TRBD2. J lost 2 bases, V lost 8 bases, and 2 bases had no gene match. Germline loops: CDR1 MRHNA, CDR2 SNTAGT. CDR3 length equals 13 residues. In DNA, the CDR3 is TGTGCCAGCGCTAGCGGGAACACAGATACGCAGTATTTT. This encodes CASASGNTDTQYF.

V is TRBV9 and J is TRBJ2-7; 9 positions match TRBD2. From germline, CDR1 is SGDLS and CDR2 YYNGEE. The CDR3 runs 14 residues. The junction had 4 bases not matched to a gene; V was cut back by 5 bases and J by 1 base. CDR3 in amino acids: CASSRTSESYEQYF. CDR3 nucleotides: TGTGCCAGCAGTAGGACTAGCGAATCCTACGAGCAGTACTTC.

The sample holds one count of this clone. This rearrangement joins TRBV29-1 to TRBJ2-7; possible D gene TRBD2, 6 bases. CDR3 length equals 11 residues. Trimming pared 6 bases from V and 6 bases from J, leaving 12 bases between. From germline, CDR1 is SQVTM and CDR2 ANQGSEA. The DNA of the CDR3 is TGCAGCGTGGGAGGTCCTGCCGAGCAGTACTTC. Its translation is CSVGGPAEQYF.

The chain has TRBV5-1 and TRBJ2-2, with D perhaps matching TRBD1 (5 bases). V lost 1 base and J 6 bases, leaving 7 bases between the germline ends. This CDR3 is built from 13 residues. The V gene's germline CDR1 is SGHRS and CDR2 YFSETQ. CDR3 region: CASSLRGAGELFF. CDR3 sequence (DNA): TGCGCCAGCAGCTTGAGGGGCGCCGGGGAGCTGTTTTTT.

This clone was seen only once. V usage is TRBV19 and J usage is TRBJ1-3, with a tentative D call TRBD1 (6 bases). CDR1 and CDR2 (germline): LNHDA, SQIVND (reference sequence). V gave up 5 bases and J gave up 1 base, with 18 bases separating them. The CDR3 loop spans 17 amino acids. DNA for the CDR3: TGTGCCAGTAGTGAATCGGGACATAAGACTTCTGGAAACACCATATATTTT. Translation: CASSESGHKTSGNTIYF.

The J gene is TRBJ1-4, the V gene TRBV7-8; no clear D gene. Trimming removed 4 bases at V and 0 bases at J, with 18 bases between. The CDR3 contains 18 residues. The germline V gene has CDR1 SGHVS and CDR2 FQNEAQ. CDR3 sequence: CASSSRRFPGATNEKLFF. The CDR3 DNA reads as TGTGCCAGCAGCTCACGCAGATTCCCGGGTGCAACTAATGAAAAACTGTTTTTT.

The chain joins TRBV2 to TRBJ1-4; no reliable D call. Germline CDR1 reads SNHLY; CDR2 reads FYNNEI. Trimming removed 8 bases from V and 10 bases from J, with 8 bases in between. This CDR3 is 10 amino acids long. CDR3 loop: CASDGGKLFF. As DNA, the CDR3 is TGTGCCAGCGACGGAGGAAAACTGTTTTTT.

The rearrangement joins TRBV9 to TRBJ2-3, with a possible D match to TRBD2 (5 bases). Trimming removed 3 bases at V and 2 bases at J, with 7 bases between. CDR1 and CDR2 (germline): SGDLS, YYNGEE. CDR3 length: 13 residues. In DNA, the CDR3 is TGTGCCAGCAGCGAGCGGAACACAGATACGCAGTATTTT. Translating it yields CASSERNTDTQYF.

This chain links TRBV27 with TRBJ1-4; TRBD1 is a possible D gene (6 bases). This CDR3 is 15 amino acids long. Trimming pared 3 bases from V and 0 bases from J, leaving 8 bases between. CDR1 and CDR2 (germline): MNHEY, SMNVEV (reference sequence). The CDR3 spells CASSFRTATNEKLFF. CDR3 DNA sequence: TGTGCCAGCAGTTTCAGGACAGCAACTAATGAAAAACTGTTTTTT.

The chain has TRBV19 and TRBJ1-4, with no clear D. The CDR3 spans 13 residues. Germline-derived CDR1 and CDR2 are LNHDA and SQIVND (reference sequence). V lost 11 bases to trimming and J lost 5 bases, with 15 bases between them. The CDR3 nucleotides read TGTGCCGCCGGTCGGGAGTTAAATGAAAAACTGTTTTTT. Translating it yields CAAGRELNEKLFF.

This chain links TRBV12-3 or TRBV12-4 with TRBJ2-3; D unclear. With 6 bases removed from V and 7 bases from J, the gap between germline ends came to 14 bases. The CDR3 has 13 residues. CDR3 region: CASSRSTPYTQYF. The CDR3 DNA reads TGTGCCAGCAGCCGCAGTACCCCGTATACGCAGTATTTT.

This clone was seen a handful of times. Other DNA sequences of this sample code for an identical CDR3. V is TRBV13 and J is TRBJ2-3; 7 nucleotides agree with TRBD2. The CDR3 consists of 12 residues. Trimming cost V 5 bases and J 6 bases; bases outside gene matches: 2. Germline V gene data show CDR1 as PRHDT and CDR2 as FYEKMQ (reference sequence). The DNA of the CDR3 is TGTGCCAGCAGCCCCGGGGGGGATACGCAGTATTTT. The encoded protein is CASSPGGDTQYF.

This chain uses TRBV7-2 with TRBJ2-1; D remains ambiguous. Trimming took off 1 base at V and 8 bases at J, with 9 bases between the two ends. Germline V lookup: CDR1 SGHTA, CDR2 FQGNSA. The CDR3 is 13 residues long. DNA for the CDR3: TGTGCCAGCAGCTTAGACCGGAGCGATGAGCAGTTCTTC. It encodes CASSLDRSDEQFF. Full variable domain (outside the CDR3, taken from reference TRBV7-2 and TRBJ2-1): GAGVSQSPSNKVTEKGKDVELRCDPISGHTALYWYRQSLGQGLEFLIYFQGNSAPDKSGLPSDRFSAERTGGSVSTLTIQRTQQEDSAVYLCASSLDRSDEQFFGPGTRLTVL.

The chain recombines TRBV6-2 or TRBV6-3 with TRBJ2-1, with D possibly being TRBD1 (6 bases). The V end was cut by 6 bases, the J end by 6 bases, with 18 bases between. Germline V gene sequence: CDR1 MNHEY, CDR2 SVGEGT. The CDR3 length is 15 residues. The CDR3 spells CASSLAGTHVNEQFF. The CDR3 DNA reads TGTGCCAGCAGCCTAGCCGGGACACACGTCAATGAGCAGTTCTTC.

The rearrangement joins TRBV7-2 to TRBJ2-7, with 7 bases identical to TRBD2. V shed 4 bases, J shed 4 bases, and the junction held 7 bases outside the gene matches. The CDR3 has 14 residues. Germline assignment: CDR1 SGHTA and CDR2 FQGNSA. CDR3 nucleotide sequence: TGTGCCAGCAGCTCAGGCGGGGGAACATACGAGCAGTACTTC. Protein: CASSSGGGTYEQYF.

The chain couples TRBV6-2 or TRBV6-3 to TRBJ2-3; D may be TRBD2 (5 bases). Germline V gene data show CDR1 as MNHEY and CDR2 as SVGEGT. Deletions cut 2 bases from V and 3 bases from J, with 9 bases between. The CDR3 sequence is 14 residues long. CDR3 coding DNA: TGTGCCAGCAGTTACGGACTGCCTACAGATACGCAGTATTTT. It translates to CASSYGLPTDTQYF.

J is TRBJ2-2 and V is TRBV4-3, with 12 positions matching TRBD2. This CDR3 has 16 residues. From germline, CDR1 is LGHNA and CDR2 YSLEER. V was pared by 3 bases and J by 10 bases, with 9 bases of the junction left unmatched. The DNA for the CDR3 is TGCGCCAGCAGCCAGTGGACTAGCGGGACGGGCGAGGAGCTGTTTTTT. Translating gives CASSQWTSGTGEELFF.

This chain connects TRBV29-1 to TRBJ2-1; D is unresolved. Trimming took 4 bases from V and 1 from J, leaving 20 bases between them. Germline assignment: CDR1 SQVTM and CDR2 ANQGSEA. The CDR3 length is 17 residues. The CDR3 spells CSVAATPQTSSYNEQFF. In DNA form, the CDR3 reads TGCAGCGTTGCCGCGACACCCCAAACCAGTTCCTACAATGAGCAGTTCTTC.

This chain joins TRBV21-1 and TRBJ1-1; TRBD1 is taken as the D call from the table, unchecked against the DNA. TRBV21-1 is an annotated pseudogene. The CDR3 totals 15 residues. The CDR3 protein is CASSNILGQNTEAFF. The CDR3, as DNA: TGTGCCAGCAGCAACATATTGGGACAGAACACTGAAGCTTTCTTT.

This clone was seen only once. This chain uses TRBV7-9 with TRBJ1-5; D is unclear. Germline CDR1 reads SEHNR; CDR2 reads FQNEAQ (reference sequence). The CDR3 is made up of 14 amino acids. V dropped 4 bases and J dropped 4 bases, with 11 bases sitting between them. The DNA of the CDR3 is TGTGCCAGCAGCTCCGACCCAGCGAATCAGCCCCAGCATTTT. Translation: CASSSDPANQPQHF.

There are a few counts of this clone. J is TRBJ2-2 and V is TRBV6-4, with D tentatively TRBD2 (5 bases). Germline values: CDR1 MRHNA, CDR2 SNTAGT. The CDR3 extends over 15 amino acids. Trimming removed 0 bases from V and 5 bases from J, with 10 bases in between. CDR3 DNA sequence: TGTGCCAGCAGTGACTCGGGAGATACTACCGGGGAGCTGTTTTTT. Protein sequence: CASSDSGDTTGELFF.

The count of this clone is one. The rearrangement links TRBV29-1 to TRBJ1-2; TRBD1 matches 9 bases. The CDR3 extends over 15 amino acids. CDR1 and CDR2 (germline): SQVTM, ANQGSEA. With V trimmed by 4 bases and J by 8 bases, 14 bases remained unmatched. The CDR3 loop reads CSVGPGQGVFMGYTF. The CDR3 DNA reads as TGCAGCGTTGGGCCGGGACAGGGAGTTTTTATGGGCTACACCTTC.